These T cell receptor beta chains were read from a single sample in a study of T cells in Graves' hyperthyroidism and ophthalmopathy. TCRdb ran MiXCR on the multiplex PCR reads and lists one entry per CDR3 protein. This sample has hundreds of thousands of distinct CDR3 sequences, with about 20% found just once. The sequenced material came from blood. The receptor source for this set is a woman in her seventies with Graves' ophthalmopathy. Both conserved end residues are part of each CDR3. The D gene is left open where the match is weak. Only part of the rows carry a size: once, few, many, or a class if the clone is expanded.

NA,TRBJ2-7,TRBV5-8,NA,TGTGCCAGCAGTTTGGCAGGACAGACTAGAGCCTACGAGCAGTACTTC,CASSLAGQTRAYEQYF
once,TRBJ1-2,TRBV4-3,NA,TGCGCCAGCAGCCAAGATCTTTCGGGGGCCTGGTATGGCTACACCTTC,CASSQDLSGAWYGYTF
NA,TRBJ2-5,TRBV6-5,NA,TGTGCCAGCAGTTACTCGAGAGGGGAAGAGACCCAGTACTTC,CASSYSRGEETQYF
few,TRBJ2-7,TRBV7-9,NA,TGTGCCAGCAGCTTTAGCGGAGCTAACTACGAGCAGTACTTC,CASSFSGANYEQYF
few,TRBJ2-1,TRBV28,TRBD2,TGTGCCAGCAGCCAAAATAGCGGGAACCGCAATGAGCAGTTCTTC,CASSQNSGNRNEQFF
NA,TRBJ2-1,TRBV6-2/TRBV6-3,NA,TGTGCCAGCAGAAAGGGCATCTTGAATGAGCAGTTCTTC,CASRKGILNEQFF
few,TRBJ1-5,TRBV7-2,TRBD1,TGTGCCAGCGGAAACTCAGGGGGCTTTGGGAATCAGCCCCAGCATTTT,CASGNSGGFGNQPQHF
NA,TRBJ2-3,TRBV5-4,NA,TGTGCCAGCAGCCGCGGTTTCGGTACGCAGTATTTT,CASSRGFGTQYF
NA,TRBJ2-3,TRBV12-3/TRBV12-4,NA,TGTGCCAGCAGTTTAGTCGGGGAGGCAACAGATACGCAGTATTTT,CASSLVGEATDTQYF
NA,TRBJ2-5,TRBV10-3,TRBD2,TGTGCCATCAGTGCTAAGGGACTAGCGGGGGAGACCCAGTACTTC,CAISAKGLAGETQYF
NA,TRBJ2-5,TRBV11-2,TRBD2,TGTGCCAGCAGCTTACTCACTAGCGGGAGGTACCAAGAGACCCAGTACTTC,CASSLLTSGRYQETQYF
many,TRBJ2-5,TRBV19,TRBD1,TGTGCCAGTAGTATGCAGGGGACAGGCCAAGAGACCCAGTACTTC,CASSMQGTGQETQYF
NA,TRBJ1-4,TRBV6-1,NA,TGTGCCAGCTCACCGGGGGCGGGGGAAAAACTGTTTTTT,CASSPGAGEKLFF
NA,TRBJ1-1,TRBV9,NA,TGTGCCAGCAGCGCCCGTAGGAACACTGAAGCTTTCTTT,CASSARRNTEAFF
few,TRBJ2-1,TRBV20-1,TRBD2,TGCAGTGCTAGAGACCCAGCGGGAGACCGTGAGCAGTTCTTC,CSARDPAGDREQFF
few,TRBJ1-2,TRBV6-1,TRBD1,TGTGCCAGCAGTGATGGGACAGGGGGCGCCTATGGCTACACCTTC,CASSDGTGGAYGYTF
few,TRBJ2-2,TRBV12-3/TRBV12-4,NA,TGTGCCAGCAAACGGGCTAGCCTAGCCGGGGAGCTGTTTTTT,CASKRASLAGELFF
NA,TRBJ1-6,TRBV7-8,TRBD1,TGTGCCAGCAGCTTCGGGACAGGCCAAGAAAATTCACCCCTCCACTTT,CASSFGTGQENSPLHF
few,TRBJ1-2,TRBV10-3,TRBD1,TGTGCCAACTCCGGGACAGGTGATGGCTACACCTTC,CANSGTGDGYTF
NA,TRBJ2-4,TRBV6-2/TRBV6-3,NA,TGTGCCAGCAGCTCCTCAGGGGGGTTAAACATTCAGTACTTC,CASSSSGGLNIQYF
few,TRBJ2-7,TRBV12-5,NA,TGTGCTAGTGGTTTGGTAGCAGGTCACCGTCAGGGGTACGAGCAGTACTTC,CASGLVAGHRQGYEQYF
NA,TRBJ2-5,TRBV19,NA,TGTGCCAGTAGTATTGGGCTAGCCACAGAGACCCAGTACTTC,CASSIGLATETQYF
NA,TRBJ2-1,TRBV12-3/TRBV12-4,TRBD2,TGTGCCAGCAGTCTAGATAGACTAGCGGGAGTCCACAATGAGCAGTTCTTC,CASSLDRLAGVHNEQFF
few,TRBJ2-3,TRBV19,NA,TGTGCCAGTAGTTTGGTCGCCGCAGATACGCAGTATTTT,CASSLVAADTQYF
NA,TRBJ2-7,TRBV27,NA,TGTGCCAGCAGTGACTCAGTCGGCGCCTACGAGCAGTACTTC,CASSDSVGAYEQYF
many,TRBJ1-5,TRBV12-3/TRBV12-4,NA,TGTGCCAGCAGTGGGACGGCTCGCAATCAGCCCCAGCATTTT,CASSGTARNQPQHF
many,TRBJ2-1,TRBV7-8,NA,TGTGCCAGCAGCTTTTTAGGGACCTCCTCTTACAATGAGCAGTTCTTC,CASSFLGTSSYNEQFF
NA,TRBJ2-7,TRBV6-1,NA,TGTGCCAGCAGTTACGCTTCCGGAACCTACGAGCAGTACTTC,CASSYASGTYEQYF
once,TRBJ1-2,TRBV30,NA,TGTGCCTGGGGTGTAAACCGGCGGAGGTATGGCTACACCTTC,CAWGVNRRRYGYTF
NA,TRBJ2-7,TRBV11-2,TRBD2,TGTGCCAGCAGCACGAGACTAGCGGCTAGCTACGAGCAGTACTTC,CASSTRLAASYEQYF
few,TRBJ1-5,TRBV18,NA,TGTGCCAGCTCACCACCGGCCGGAAGCAATCAGCCCCAGCATTTT,CASSPPAGSNQPQHF
many,TRBJ1-2,TRBV11-2,NA,TGTGCCAGCAGCTCAAGGGGAATTAACTATGGCTACACCTTC,CASSSRGINYGYTF
NA,TRBJ1-1,TRBV9,NA,TGTGCCAGCACCCCCCTCTCAGCGAACACTGGAGCTTTCTTT,CASTPLSANTGAFF
few,TRBJ1-5,TRBV12-5,TRBD1,TGTGCTAGTGGTTCCGGACAGGGGGGGCAGCCCCAGCATTTT,CASGSGQGGQPQHF
many,TRBJ2-2,TRBV12-3/TRBV12-4,NA,TGTGCCAGCAGTTTTATGCGGGGCATCGGGGAGCTGTTTTTT,CASSFMRGIGELFF
NA,TRBJ2-3,TRBV9,TRBD2,TGTGCCAGCAGCGTAGCCCATCTAGCGGGAGGGCCGGAGACGCAGTATTTT,CASSVAHLAGGPETQYF
once,TRBJ2-1,TRBV5-5,NA,TGTGCCAGCAGCTTGGCCCCTCTAGGGAACTACAATGAGCAGTTCTTC,CASSLAPLGNYNEQFF
few,TRBJ2-1,TRBV28,TRBD2,TGTGCCAGCAGGGTAGCGGGAGCTTTTTCTAATGAGCAGTTCTTC,CASRVAGAFSNEQFF
few,TRBJ2-7,TRBV5-1,NA,TGCGCCAGCAGCAGGGGTACTAGGGTTGGCGAGCAGTACTTC,CASSRGTRVGEQYF
few,TRBJ2-3,TRBV28,NA,TGTGCCAGCACCTCCCTCGGGTCGGGCACAGATACGCAGTATTTT,CASTSLGSGTDTQYF
few,TRBJ1-2,TRBV20-1,NA,TGCAGTGCTAGAGATCAGGGGCGCGCCTATGGCTACACCTTC,CSARDQGRAYGYTF
once,TRBJ2-5,TRBV24-1,TRBD2,TGTGCCACCAGTGACCCCGGGACTAGCGGACAAGAGACCCAGTACTTC,CATSDPGTSGQETQYF
NA,TRBJ2-2,TRBV18,TRBD2,TGTGCCAGCTCACCCCCACTAGCGGGAGGCACCGGGGAGCTGTTTTTT,CASSPPLAGGTGELFF
few,TRBJ2-1,TRBV7-2,NA,TGTGCCAGCAGCTTGGACGGAGCCTACAATGAGCAGTTCTTC,CASSLDGAYNEQFF
NA,TRBJ2-7,TRBV5-1,TRBD2,TGCGCCAGCAGCTTGATCGCAGGGACTAGCGGGCTCGGCGAGCAGTACTTC,CASSLIAGTSGLGEQYF
few,TRBJ2-3,TRBV4-1,TRBD1,TGCGCCAGCAGCCTCCGGGACAGTCCTAGCACAGATACGCAGTATTTT,CASSLRDSPSTDTQYF
few,TRBJ2-3,TRBV29-1,TRBD2,TGCAGCGTCGACCTTCTAGCGGGAGGGCTCGGTACGCAGTATTTT,CSVDLLAGGLGTQYF
NA,TRBJ2-7,TRBV20-1,NA,TGCAGTGCTCGACTACACGAGCAGTACTTC,CSARLHEQYF
NA,TRBJ1-5,TRBV20-1,NA,TGCAGTGCTAGAGATCAGTTGGGGGGGGATCAGCCCCAGCATTTT,CSARDQLGGDQPQHF
many,TRBJ1-1,TRBV6-2/TRBV6-3,NA,TGTGCCAGCAGCCGTTCCCCCGGGCTCAAAATGAACACTGAAGCTTTCTTT,CASSRSPGLKMNTEAFF
many,TRBJ1-1,TRBV28,NA,TGTGCCAGCAGTTTAGGGGCAATCGGGGGCATGACTTTCTTT,CASSLGAIGGMTFF
many,TRBJ2-5,TRBV12-3/TRBV12-4,NA,TGTGCCAGCAGTTTATCAGAGACCCAGTACTTC,CASSLSETQYF
NA,TRBJ1-2,TRBV7-2,NA,TGTGCCAGCAGCCCCCCCTTTGGCGGCTACACCTTC,CASSPPFGGYTF
few,TRBJ2-7,TRBV30,NA,TGTGCCTGGAGTGTACTGATCCCCAGTGGCGAGCAGTACTTC,CAWSVLIPSGEQYF
few,TRBJ2-7,TRBV12-3/TRBV12-4,TRBD1,TGTGCCAGCAGTTCTGTGGGGACAGGGACCTACGAGCAGTACTTC,CASSSVGTGTYEQYF
NA,TRBJ2-1,TRBV19,TRBD1,TGTGCCAGTAGTATCGGACAGGGGAGAGGGAATGAGCAGTTCTTC,CASSIGQGRGNEQFF
NA,TRBJ2-3,TRBV28,TRBD2,TGTGCCAGCAGTTTAGGCGCTAGCGGGAGGGCATATACGCGGTATTTT,CASSLGASGRAYTRYF
NA,TRBJ2-3,TRBV20-1,NA,TGCAGTGCTAAGGTAGAGAGCACAGATACGCAGTATTTT,CSAKVESTDTQYF
NA,TRBJ2-2,TRBV5-1,TRBD2,TGCGCCAGCAGCTTGGCATCCTCTAGCGGGAGAAGCCCCGGGGAGCTGTTTTTT,CASSLASSSGRSPGELFF